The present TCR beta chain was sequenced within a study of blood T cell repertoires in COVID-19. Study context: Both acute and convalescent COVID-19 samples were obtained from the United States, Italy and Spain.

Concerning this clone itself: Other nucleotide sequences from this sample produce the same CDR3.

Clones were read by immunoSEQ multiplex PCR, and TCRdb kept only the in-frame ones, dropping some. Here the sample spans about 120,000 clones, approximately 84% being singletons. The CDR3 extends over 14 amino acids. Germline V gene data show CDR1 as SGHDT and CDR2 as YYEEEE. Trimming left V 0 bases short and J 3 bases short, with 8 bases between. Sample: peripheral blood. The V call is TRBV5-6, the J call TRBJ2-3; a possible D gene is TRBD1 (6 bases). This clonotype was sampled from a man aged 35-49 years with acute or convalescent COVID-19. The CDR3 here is CASSLGRGTDTQYF. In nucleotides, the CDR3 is TGTGCCAGCAGCTTGGGCAGGGGAACAGATACGCAGTATTTT.